Each of the 25 T cell receptor beta chains below was sequenced from the same sample in a study of blood T cell repertoires in COVID-19. Clones were sequenced by immunoSEQ multiplex PCR, and TCRdb holds only the in-frame ones, with some missing. Counted here are a few hundred thousand clones, 75% to 90% occurring once; the ten biggest clones make up just over 7%. The sequenced material came from peripheral blood. The receptor set was obtained from an older woman with COVID-19, enrolled during active disease.

This clone was observed once. This rearrangement joins TRBV6-5 to TRBJ2-3, with a tentative D call TRBD2 (5 bases). This CDR3 has 13 amino acids. Per germline, CDR1 MNHEY and CDR2 SVGAGI. Deletions cut 7 bases from V and 5 bases from J, with 13 bases between. CDR3 DNA: TGTGCCAGCACCTTCATTGGAGGAGATACGCAGTATTTT. Protein product: CASTFIGGDTQYF.

The chain has TRBV5-1 and TRBJ1-1; TRBD1 aligns across 8 bases. The CDR3 is 14 amino acids. Unmatched junction bases numbered 5, after V lost 4 bases and J lost 3 bases. Germline CDR1 SGHRS, CDR2 YFSETQ. CDR3: CASSEGQEYTEAFF. In DNA, the CDR3 is TGCGCCAGCAGCGAGGGACAGGAATACACTGAAGCTTTCTTT.

This clone was seen a single time. V gene TRBV7-9 combines with J gene TRBJ2-1, with a possible D match to TRBD2 (5 bases). The V end was cut by 3 bases, the J end by 0 bases, with 9 bases between. Germline-derived CDR1 and CDR2 are SEHNR and FQNEAQ (reference sequence). The CDR3 is 15 residues long. The CDR3 coding sequence is TGTGCCAGCAGCTTGGGAGCTGCCTCCTACAATGAGCAGTTCTTC. Protein sequence: CASSLGAASYNEQFF.

This clone has just one count. The genes are TRBV29-1 and TRBJ1-4; D not resolved. The CDR3 length is 12 residues. The ends were cut back, 7 bases at V and 13 bases at J, with 19 bases in the middle. CDR1 and CDR2 (germline): SQVTM, ANQGSEA. The CDR3 DNA reads as TGCAGCGCCGCGACCTTGGGAGGGAGACTGTTTTTT. It yields the protein CSAATLGGRLFF. Together with reference TRBV29-1 and TRBJ1-4, the CDR3 gives the full variable domain: SAVISQKPSRDICQRGTSLTIQCQVDSQVTMMFWYRQQPGQSLTLIATANQGSEATYESGFVIDKFPISRPNLTFSTLTVSNMSPEDSSIYLCSAATLGGRLFFGSGTQLSVL.

The rearrangement links TRBV2 to TRBJ2-6, with 7 bases fitting TRBD2. This CDR3 contains 15 residues. The junction had 3 bases not matched to a gene; V was cut back by 4 bases and J by 3 bases. Per germline, CDR1 SNHLY and CDR2 FYNNEI. The CDR3: CASSGEGHGANVLTF. CDR3 nucleotides: TGTGCCAGCAGTGGGGAGGGGCATGGGGCCAACGTCCTGACTTTC.

V and J are TRBV7-8 and TRBJ2-5; 9 bases fit TRBD1. The CDR3 has 16 amino acids. Germline V lookup: CDR1 SGHVS, CDR2 FQNEAQ. The trim removed 3 bases at V and 4 bases at J, leaving 9 bases unmatched. As DNA, the CDR3 is TGTGCCAGCAGCTTTTCGGGACAGGGATCCGGAGAGACCCAGTACTTC. Translated: CASSFSGQGSGETQYF.

The V call is TRBV18, the J call TRBJ2-7, with 9 bases matching TRBD1. Germline lookup yields CDR1 KGHSH and CDR2 LQKENI. This CDR3 has 15 residues. J was trimmed by 2 bases and V by 4 bases; bases with no gene match: 6. The CDR3 is CASSLRDRVTYEQYF. CDR3 DNA: TGTGCCAGCTCACTTCGGGACAGGGTGACCTACGAGCAGTACTTC. Using reference TRBV18 and TRBJ2-7 for the parts outside the CDR3, the full variable domain is NAGVMQNPRHLVRRRGQEARLRCSPMKGHSHVYWYRQLPEEGLKFMVYLQKENIIDESGMPKERFSAEFPKEGPSILRIQQVVRGDSAAYFCASSLRDRVTYEQYFGPGTRLTVT.

This clone was detected once. V usage is TRBV13 and J usage is TRBJ1-1; D is ambiguous. With 0 bases removed from V and 0 bases from J, the gap between germline ends came to 8 bases. CDR1 PRHDT and CDR2 FYEKMQ come from the germline V gene (reference sequence). This CDR3 has 15 residues. The CDR3 sequence is CASSLGVFVNTEAFF. CDR3 sequence (DNA): TGTGCCAGCAGCTTAGGCGTCTTCGTGAACACTGAAGCTTTCTTT.

This chain joins TRBV24-1 and TRBJ2-3, with 9 nucleotides matching TRBD1. There are 15 residues in the CDR3. With 5 bases clipped from V and 5 bases from J, the junction kept 7 bases outside the gene matches. Germline V gene sequence: CDR1 KGHDR, CDR2 SFDVKD. The CDR3 loop reads CATSGAQGAGDTQYF. As DNA, the CDR3 is TGTGCCACCAGTGGTGCACAGGGGGCGGGAGATACGCAGTATTTT.

This chain uses TRBV28 with TRBJ1-2, with D perhaps matching TRBD1 (6 bases). Germline V gives CDR1 MDHEN, CDR2 SYDVKM. The CDR3 loop spans 18 amino acids. V lost 7 bases and J lost 0, with 24 bases in between. CDR3 bases: TGTGCCAGCACCCTTATAATCCAGGGGAGCGCCACTAACTATGGCTACACCTTC. It encodes CASTLIIQGSATNYGYTF.

The chain recombines TRBV10-2 with TRBJ1-1, with 7 bases that match TRBD1. Germline values: CDR1 WSHSY, CDR2 SAAADI. This CDR3 contains 14 residues. The J segment lost 5 bases and the V segment lost 6 bases, leaving 9 bases of the junction unmatched. The CDR3, as DNA: TGCGCCAGCAGGGGACAGAGGACGGGGACTGAAGCTTTCTTT. Encoded protein: CASRGQRTGTEAFF.

The chain employs TRBV7-9 and TRBJ1-5; no definite D call. This CDR3 contains 14 residues. V was trimmed by 5 bases and J by 3 bases, leaving 11 bases between them. Germline values: CDR1 SEHNR, CDR2 FQNEAQ (reference sequence). CDR3 nucleotides: TGTGCCAGCAGCCCCCCCGGGTTCAATCAGCCCCAGCATTTT. It translates to CASSPPGFNQPQHF.

In regard to this clone: The sample has other DNA sequences that encode this CDR3 too. The V call is TRBV9, the J call TRBJ2-2, with D maybe TRBD1 (5 bases). V gave up 0 bases and J gave up 6 bases, with 6 bases separating them. CDR3 length: 13 residues. Germline V gives CDR1 SGDLS, CDR2 YYNGEE. The DNA for the CDR3 is TGTGCCAGCAGCGTAGCAGGGTCCGGGGAGCTGTTTTTT. It yields the protein CASSVAGSGELFF.

The chain combines TRBV19 with TRBJ2-1; TRBD2 matches at 10 bases. The CDR3 sequence is 15 residues long. The germline V gene encodes CDR1 LNHDA and CDR2 SQIVND (reference sequence). With 4 bases clipped from V and 5 bases from J, the junction kept 5 bases outside the gene matches. The CDR3 sequence is CASSRRTSGNNEQFF. The CDR3 DNA sequence: TGTGCCAGTAGTAGACGGACTAGCGGAAACAATGAGCAGTTCTTC.

This chain connects TRBV6-5 to TRBJ2-5; unclear D gene. The CDR3 contains 11 residues. Germline V lookup: CDR1 MNHEY, CDR2 SVGAGI. V was pared by 7 bases and J by 4 bases, with 7 bases between. DNA of the CDR3: TGTGCCAGCAATCTCGGAGAGACCCAGTACTTC. Protein sequence: CASNLGETQYF.

The chain joins TRBV5-6 to TRBJ2-1, with 8 bases matching TRBD2. The trim removed 5 bases at V and 5 bases at J, leaving 12 bases unmatched. CDR3 length equals 16 residues. Germline values: CDR1 SGHDT, CDR2 YYEEEE. Here the CDR3 DNA reads TGTGCCAGCAGTTTCGGACTAGCTACCGTCCACAATGAGCAGTTCTTC. Translated, it gives CASSFGLATVHNEQFF.

This chain connects TRBV3-1 (or the pseudogene TRBV3-2) to TRBJ2-7; no firm D call. Deletions cut 6 bases from V and 4 bases from J, with 19 bases between. The CDR3 runs 15 residues. Germline V CDR1 and CDR2: LGHDT, YNNKEL (reference sequence). CDR3 coding DNA: TGTGCCAGCAGTCCTAAGTTGCGGAAGACGTACGAGCAGTACTTC. Protein sequence: CASSPKLRKTYEQYF.

V usage is TRBV5-4 and J usage is TRBJ2-1; 12 bases agree with TRBD2. CDR1 and CDR2 (germline): SGHNT, YYREEE (reference sequence). V was clipped by 0 bases and J by 6 bases; unmatched bases: 4. This CDR3 spans 16 amino acids. The CDR3 DNA is TGTGCCAGCAGCTTGGCCCTAGCGGGGGGGACCAATGAGCAGTTCTTC. Amino acids: CASSLALAGGTNEQFF.

CDR3 amino acids: CASSDGGAPQPQHF. CDR3 DNA: TGCGCCAGCAGTGATGGCGGCGCACCTCAGCCCCAGCATTTT. The chain combines TRBV10-1 with TRBJ1-5; D is ambiguous. The CDR3 is 14 amino acids. Germline V CDR1 and CDR2: WNHNN, SYGVQD (reference sequence). The V gene lost 3 bases and the J gene lost 6 bases, with 12 bases spanning the gap.

The chain joins TRBV19 to TRBJ2-6; TRBD1 matches at 10 bases. The CDR3 totals 17 residues. From germline, CDR1 is LNHDA and CDR2 SQIVND (reference sequence). V lost 5 bases and J lost 1; bases outside the gene matches: 5. The chain's CDR3 is CASSPGTGASGANVLTF. The CDR3 coding sequence is TGTGCCAGTAGTCCTGGGACAGGGGCTTCTGGGGCCAACGTCCTGACTTTC.

As DNA, the CDR3 is TGTGCCAGCAGGGGGCTCGGCACCGGGGAGCTGTTTTTT. The encoded protein is CASRGLGTGELFF. The chain is built from TRBV12-3 or TRBV12-4 and TRBJ2-2, with D possibly being TRBD1 (5 bases). This CDR3 has 13 amino acids. Trimming removed 6 bases at V and 4 bases at J, with 9 bases between.

This chain connects TRBV7-2 to TRBJ1-6; D perhaps matches TRBD1 (5 bases). The germline V gene has CDR1 SGHTA and CDR2 FQGNSA. The CDR3 sequence is 13 residues long. V lost 4 bases to trimming and J lost 8 bases, with 9 bases between them. CDR3 residues: CASSYLTDSPLHF. CDR3 bases: TGTGCCAGCAGCTATCTGACAGATTCACCCCTCCACTTT.

This clone was seen a handful of times. V usage is TRBV7-2 and J usage is TRBJ1-3; D remains ambiguous. This CDR3 region has 17 residues. V was clipped by 4 bases and J by 0 bases, with 16 bases between them. CDR1 is SGHTA and CDR2 is FQGNSA in the germline V gene. The CDR3 loop is CASSSPGLSSSGNTIYF. CDR3 bases: TGTGCCAGCAGCTCACCGGGATTATCAAGCTCTGGAAACACCATATATTTT.

The chain uses TRBV6-5 and TRBJ2-1, with 7 bases aligning to TRBD1. The junction had 4 bases not matched to a gene; V was cut back by 2 bases and J by 9 bases. Germline CDR1 and CDR2: MNHEY and SVGAGI. CDR3 length: 13 amino acids. Written as DNA, the CDR3 is TGTGCCAGCAGTTACGACAGGGTGGTTGAGCAGTTCTTC. It is translated as CASSYDRVVEQFF.

This clone was recorded at least ten times. DNA of the CDR3: TGCGCCAGCAGCTTGGATGGGGCGCCCCGGGATGGCTACACCTTC. Translating it yields CASSLDGAPRDGYTF. This sequence joins TRBV5-1 and TRBJ1-2; D possibly corresponds to TRBD1 (5 bases). The CDR3 runs 15 residues. The germline V and J ends were trimmed by 0 bases and 6 bases, with 15 bases remaining between them. In germline, CDR1 is SGHRS, CDR2 YFSETQ.